A selection of T cell receptor beta chains follows, all from one sample in a study of PD-1 blockade in classical Hodgkin lymphoma. The protocol was immunoSEQ multiplex PCR, while the TCRdb copy is restricted to in-frame clones and leaves out a portion. The sample yields over 45,000 clones, just under 75% seen once. Sequenced material: peripheral blood mononuclear cells (PBMCs), taken before the second cycle of nivolumab. Receptors were obtained from a human donor with classical Hodgkin lymphoma. Both conserved end residues are part of each CDR3. Each record gives: V gene, D gene, clone size, J gene, CDR3 length, CDR3 protein, CDR3 DNA. The D gene is left open where the match is weak. The size entry is marked missing in some rows and otherwise reads once, few, many or a size class.

TRBV4-3	NA	few	TRBJ2-2	16	CASSPSGTGSTGELFF	TGCGCCAGCAGCCCCTCTGGCACAGGAAGTACCGGGGAGCTGTTTTTT
TRBV6-5	NA	NA	TRBJ2-1	14	CASSWGLGENEQFF	TGTGCCAGCAGTTGGGGACTCGGGGAAAATGAGCAGTTCTTC
TRBV5-1	NA	NA	TRBJ2-7	14	CASSLEAGTYEQYF	TGCGCCAGCAGCTTGGAGGCAGGTACCTACGAGCAGTACTTC
TRBV28	TRBD2	NA	TRBJ2-1	14	CASSPLAVGLAQFF	TGTGCCAGCAGTCCCCTCGCTGTCGGACTAGCGCAGTTCTTC
TRBV6-5	NA	few	TRBJ1-1	13	CASSYAALTEAFF	TGTGCCAGCAGTTACGCGGCACTCACGGAGGCTTTCTTT
TRBV6-6	TRBD1	NA	TRBJ2-7	14	CASSSPTGGYEQYF	TGTGCCAGCAGTTCCCCGACAGGGGGCTACGAGCAGTACTTC
TRBV29-1	TRBD1	NA	TRBJ1-2	13	CSVGEDRRYGYTF	TGCAGCGTTGGTGAGGACAGGCGTTATGGCTACACCTTC
TRBV11-2	NA	NA	TRBJ1-2	18	CASSRRNPTGLSNYGYTF	TGTGCCAGCAGCCGAAGGAACCCGACAGGACTGTCTAACTATGGCTACACCTTC
TRBV21-1	NA	many	TRBJ2-3	15	CASSNQLSRIGSQYF	TGTGCCAGCAGCAACCAGCTAAGTCGGATAGGCTCGCAGTATTTT
TRBV27	NA	NA	TRBJ2-6	14	CASSLSLGANVLTF	TGTGCCAGCAGTTTATCGTTGGGGGCCAACGTCCTGACTTTC